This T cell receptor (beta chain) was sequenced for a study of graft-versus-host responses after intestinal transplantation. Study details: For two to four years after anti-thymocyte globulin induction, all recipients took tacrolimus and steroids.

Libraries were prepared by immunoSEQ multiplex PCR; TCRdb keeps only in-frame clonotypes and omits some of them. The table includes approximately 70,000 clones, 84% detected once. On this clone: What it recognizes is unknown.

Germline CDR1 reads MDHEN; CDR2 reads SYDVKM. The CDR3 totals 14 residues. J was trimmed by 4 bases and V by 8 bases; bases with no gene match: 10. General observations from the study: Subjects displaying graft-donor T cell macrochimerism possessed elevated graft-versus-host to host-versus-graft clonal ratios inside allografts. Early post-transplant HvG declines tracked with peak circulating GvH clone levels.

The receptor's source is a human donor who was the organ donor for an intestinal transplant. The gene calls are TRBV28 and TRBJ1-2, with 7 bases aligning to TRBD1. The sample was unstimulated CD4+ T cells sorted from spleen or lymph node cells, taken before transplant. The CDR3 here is CASQGEDRGYGYTF. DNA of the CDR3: TGTGCCAGCCAGGGGGAAGACCGGGGCTATGGCTACACCTTC.